The 9 T cell receptor beta chains reported below all come from one sample, sequenced in a study of beta chain features in type 1 diabetes. All of the isolated RNA was reverse transcribed, so expressed TCRB transcripts were sequenced. Method: immunoSEQ multiplex PCR; TCRdb's copy keeps in-frame clones and lacks some. The sample has about half a million clones, about 29% seen once. What was sequenced was naive CD4+ T cells from blood. These receptors came from a man between 18 and 29 years old in good health.

This clone was picked up a small number of times. The chain carries TRBV30 and TRBJ2-1; D unresolved. Germline CDR1 GTSNPN, CDR2 SVGIG (reference sequence). V was trimmed by 0 bases and J by 8 bases, leaving 11 bases between them. The CDR3 has 13 amino acids. CDR3 DNA sequence: TGTGCCTGGAGTGTCGACTCGGGCGATGAGCAGTTCTTC. This codes for CAWSVDSGDEQFF.

This rearrangement joins TRBV29-1 to TRBJ1-2, with no clear D. Trimming shortened V by 6 bases and J by 4 bases, and 9 bases separated the two germline ends. This CDR3 is built from 11 residues. Germline CDR1 and CDR2: SQVTM and ANQGSEA. DNA for the CDR3: TGCAGCGTAACTGACACCTATGGCTACACCTTC. It translates to CSVTDTYGYTF. The full variable domain, its missing parts supplied by reference TRBV29-1 and TRBJ1-2, is SAVISQKPSRDICQRGTSLTIQCQVDSQVTMMFWYRQQPGQSLTLIATANQGSEATYESGFVIDKFPISRPNLTFSTLTVSNMSPEDSSIYLCSVTDTYGYTFGSGTRLTVV.

The chain is built from TRBV7-3 and TRBJ2-7, with a tentative D call TRBD1 (5 bases). Trimming left V 1 base short and J 2 bases short, with 9 bases between. The V gene's germline CDR1 is SGHTA and CDR2 FQGTGA. This CDR3 region has 14 residues. Here the CDR3 DNA reads TGTGCCAGCAGCTTAAGGGGCCCTACCTACGAGCAGTACTTC. Translated: CASSLRGPTYEQYF.

The chain is built from TRBV14 and TRBJ1-1, with D tentatively TRBD1 (5 bases). V gave up 0 bases and J gave up 0 bases, with 11 bases separating them. Per the germline V gene, CDR1 is SGHDN and CDR2 is FVKESK. There are 16 residues in the CDR3. The CDR3 loop reads CASSQDQGHLNTEAFF. In DNA, the CDR3 is TGTGCCAGCAGCCAAGATCAGGGCCACTTGAACACTGAAGCTTTCTTT.

The chain recombines TRBV9 with TRBJ2-7; 11 bases match TRBD2. The CDR3 loop spans 14 amino acids. Germline CDR1 and CDR2: SGDLS and YYNGEE. Trimming cost V 4 bases and J 12 bases; bases outside gene matches: 12. The CDR3 reads CASSPGLAGGGPYF. The CDR3 DNA follows: TGTGCCAGCAGCCCAGGGCTAGCGGGGGGCGGGCCGTACTTC.

The chain joins TRBV2 to TRBJ2-3; D is tentatively TRBD1 or TRBD2 (5 bases each). From germline, CDR1 is SNHLY and CDR2 FYNNEI. CDR3 length equals 12 residues. V was clipped by 4 bases and J by 6 bases, with 8 bases between them. Written as DNA, the CDR3 is TGTGCCAGCAGTGTGGGGGAGGATACGCAGTATTTT. Translation gives CASSVGEDTQYF. Filled out from reference TRBV2 and TRBJ2-3, the complete variable domain reads EPEVTQTPSHQVTQMGQEVILRCVPISNHLYFYWYRQILGQKVEFLVSFYNNEISEKSEIFDDQFSVERPDGSNFTLKIRSTKLEDSAMYFCASSVGEDTQYFGPGTRLTVL.

Remarks on this clone: This specimen includes other DNA sequences encoding the same CDR3. The genes are TRBV5-4 and TRBJ2-5, with D perhaps matching TRBD1 (6 bases). The CDR3 is made up of 13 amino acids. Germline V gene lookup returns CDR1 SGHNT and CDR2 YYREEE (reference sequence). V was clipped by 0 bases and J by 5 bases, with 8 bases between them. CDR3 protein: CASSLERGETQYF. The DNA of the CDR3 is TGTGCCAGCAGCTTGGAAAGGGGGGAGACCCAGTACTTC. Based on the CDR3 plus reference TRBV5-4 and TRBJ2-5, the full variable domain is ETGVTQSPTHLIKTRGQQVTLRCSSQSGHNTVSWYQQALGQGPQFIFQYYREEENGRGNFPPRFSGLQFPNYSSELNVNALELDDSALYLCASSLERGETQYFGPGTRLLVL.

The chain joins TRBV5-1 to TRBJ2-3; a possible D gene is TRBD2 (6 bases). V lost 4 bases and J lost 2, with 17 bases in between. The CDR3 covers 16 residues. Germline V lookup: CDR1 SGHRS, CDR2 YFSETQ. CDR3 nucleotides: TGCGCCAGCAGCCCCCGGGGTAGCGGAGCCACAGATACGCAGTATTTT. It is translated as CASSPRGSGATDTQYF.

The rearrangement uses TRBV19 and TRBJ2-2; maybe TRBD1 (5 bases). The length of the CDR3 is 13 residues. The germline CDR1 and CDR2 sequences are LNHDA and SQIVND (reference sequence). Trimming removed 7 bases from V and 5 bases from J, with 11 bases in between. The DNA for the CDR3 is TGTGCCAGTAAAAGGGGTGGAACCGGGGAGCTGTTTTTT. It codes for CASKRGGTGELFF.